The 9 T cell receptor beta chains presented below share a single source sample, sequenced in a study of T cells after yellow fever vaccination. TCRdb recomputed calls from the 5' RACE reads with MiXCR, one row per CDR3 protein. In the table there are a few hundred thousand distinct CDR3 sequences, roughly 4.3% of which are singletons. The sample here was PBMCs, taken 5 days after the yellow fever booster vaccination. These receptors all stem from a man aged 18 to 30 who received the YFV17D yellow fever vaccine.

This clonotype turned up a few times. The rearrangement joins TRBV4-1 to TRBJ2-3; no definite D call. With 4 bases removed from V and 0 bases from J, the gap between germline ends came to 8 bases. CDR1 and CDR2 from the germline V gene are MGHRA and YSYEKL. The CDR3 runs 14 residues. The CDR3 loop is CASSPPGSTDTQYF. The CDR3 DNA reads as TGCGCCAGCAGCCCCCCCGGGAGCACAGATACGCAGTATTTT.

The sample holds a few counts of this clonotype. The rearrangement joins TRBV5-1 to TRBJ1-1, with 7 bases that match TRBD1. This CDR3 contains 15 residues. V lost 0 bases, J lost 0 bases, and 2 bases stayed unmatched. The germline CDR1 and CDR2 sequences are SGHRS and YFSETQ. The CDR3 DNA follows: TGCGCCAGCAGCTTGGTGACAGGGATGAACACTGAAGCTTTCTTT. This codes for CASSLVTGMNTEAFF.

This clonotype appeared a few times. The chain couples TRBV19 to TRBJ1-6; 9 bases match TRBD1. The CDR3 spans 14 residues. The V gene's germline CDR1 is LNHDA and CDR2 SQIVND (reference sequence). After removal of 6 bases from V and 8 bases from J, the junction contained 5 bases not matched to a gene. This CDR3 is CASRKGQGDSPLHF. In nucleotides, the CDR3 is TGTGCCAGTAGGAAGGGACAGGGCGATTCACCCCTCCACTTT. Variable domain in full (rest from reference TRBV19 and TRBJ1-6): DGGITQSPKYLFRKEGQNVTLSCEQNLNHDAMYWYRQDPGQGLRLIYYSQIVNDFQKGDIAEGYSVSREKKESFPLTVTSAQKNPTAFYLCASRKGQGDSPLHFGNGTRLTVT.

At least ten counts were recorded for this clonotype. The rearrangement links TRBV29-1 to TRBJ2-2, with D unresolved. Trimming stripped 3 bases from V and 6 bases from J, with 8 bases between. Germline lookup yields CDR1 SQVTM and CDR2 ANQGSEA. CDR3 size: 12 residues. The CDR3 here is CSVDAGSGELFF. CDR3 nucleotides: TGCAGCGTTGATGCAGGATCCGGGGAGCTGTTTTTT.

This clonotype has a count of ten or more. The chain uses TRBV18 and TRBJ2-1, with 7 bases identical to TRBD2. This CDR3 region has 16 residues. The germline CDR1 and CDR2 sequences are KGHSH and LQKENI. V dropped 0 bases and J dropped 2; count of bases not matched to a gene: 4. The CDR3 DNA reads TGTGCCAGCTCACCACCGTACAGCGGGACCTACAATGAGCAGTTCTTC. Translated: CASSPPYSGTYNEQFF.

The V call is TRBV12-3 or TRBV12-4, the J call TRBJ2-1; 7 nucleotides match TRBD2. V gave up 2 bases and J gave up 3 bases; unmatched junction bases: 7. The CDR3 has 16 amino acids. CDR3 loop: CASSLHLAVNYNEQFF. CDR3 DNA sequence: TGTGCCAGCAGTTTACACCTAGCGGTCAACTACAATGAGCAGTTCTTC.

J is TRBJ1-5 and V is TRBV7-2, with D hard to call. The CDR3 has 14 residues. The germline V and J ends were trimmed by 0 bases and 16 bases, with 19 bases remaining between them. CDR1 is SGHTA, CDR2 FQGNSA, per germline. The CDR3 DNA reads TGTGCCAGCAGCTTAGCAGCGGCGTCGCAGGAACTACATTTT. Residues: CASSLAAASQELHF. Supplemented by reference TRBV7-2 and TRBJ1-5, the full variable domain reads GAGVSQSPSNKVTEKGKDVELRCDPISGHTALYWYRQSLGQGLEFLIYFQGNSAPDKSGLPSDRFSAERTGGSVSTLTIQRTQQEDSAVYLCASSLAAASQELHFGDGTRLSIL.

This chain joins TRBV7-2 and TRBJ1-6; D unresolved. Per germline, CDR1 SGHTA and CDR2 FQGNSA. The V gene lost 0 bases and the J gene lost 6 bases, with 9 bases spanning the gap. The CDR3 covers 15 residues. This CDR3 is CASSLAHLSNSPLHF. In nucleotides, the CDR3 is TGTGCCAGCAGCTTAGCACACCTTTCTAATTCACCCCTCCACTTT.

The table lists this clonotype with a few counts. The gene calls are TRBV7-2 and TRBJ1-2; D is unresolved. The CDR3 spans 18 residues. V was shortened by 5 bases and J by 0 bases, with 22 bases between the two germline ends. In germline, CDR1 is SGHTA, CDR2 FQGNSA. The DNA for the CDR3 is TGTGCCAGCAGCCTAGGTGTTCCCCACAGAGCCTCTAACTATGGCTACACCTTC. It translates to CASSLGVPHRASNYGYTF.